Ten or more counts support the clone carrying this T cell receptor beta chain. This sample was taken from a study of T-cell reconstitution after alpha-beta-depleted transplantation in children. A library of TCRbeta sequences, prepared with unique molecular identifiers, was generated. Via MiXCR, TCRdb re-called the PCR reads, giving one row per CDR3 protein. The repertoire includes roughly 590,000 distinct CDR3 sequences, approximately 15% of them detected once, and 0.8% to 1.1% sits in the top ten. The CDR3 runs 15 residues. The germline CDR1 and CDR2 sequences are DFQATT and SNEGSKA (reference sequence). V dropped 1 base and J dropped 4 bases, with 14 bases sitting between them.

The chain recombines TRBV20-1 with TRBJ1-5; the D is unclear. The TCR was taken from a human donor who donated a stem cell graft to a child with acute myeloid leukemia. The sequences come from PBMCs from the stem cell graft donor, collected from the stem cell graft. Written as DNA, the CDR3 is TGCAGTGCTAGAGGTGGAGCACGTCCAAATCAGCCCCAGCATTTT. Its translation is CSARGGARPNQPQHF.